The clone carrying this T cell receptor beta chain was counted many times. The CDR3 extends over 14 amino acids. Germline loops: CDR1 SGHDN, CDR2 FVKESK. Trimming cost V 1 base and J 3 bases, with 10 bases left between them. This entry is derived from a study of T cells of healthy individuals. TCRdb recomputed calls from the 5' RACE reads with MiXCR, one row per CDR3 protein. The data hold fewer than 75,000 distinct CDR3 sequences, with roughly 16% observed a single time. The receptor was derived from a human donor in good health. The chain joins TRBV14 to TRBJ2-7, with D perhaps matching TRBD1 (6 bases). The CDR3 here is CASSQGGHNYEQYF. As DNA, the CDR3 is TGTGCCAGCAGCCAAGGGGGACATAACTACGAGCAGTACTTC. Supplemented by reference TRBV14 and TRBJ2-7, the full variable domain reads EAGVTQFPSHSVIEKGQTVTLRCDPISGHDNLYWYRRVMGKEIKFLLHFVKESKQDESGMPNNRFLAERTGGTYSTLKVQPAELEDSGVYFCASSQGGHNYEQYFGPGTRLTVT.